This record concerns one T cell receptor beta chain sequence. Method: immunoSEQ multiplex PCR; TCRdb's copy keeps in-frame clones and lacks some. The table shows 150,000 to 200,000 clones, with roughly 86% occurring only once. This entry is derived from a study of blood T cell repertoires in COVID-19. About the study: COVID-19 samples from acute and convalescent phases originated in the United States, Italy and Spain.

V was pared by 5 bases and J by 8 bases, with 11 bases of the junction left unmatched. CDR1 and CDR2 (germline): SGHNT, YENEEA. This CDR3 is 15 amino acids long. The receptor comes from a woman over 75 in a cohort sampled during active or convalescent COVID-19. The chain links TRBV11-3 to TRBJ2-1; 8 bases align to TRBD1. Sequencing input: peripheral blood. CDR3 region: CASSPRQGTKDEQFF. CDR3 coding DNA: TGTGCCAGCAGCCCCAGACAGGGGACGAAAGATGAGCAGTTCTTC.